The clone carrying this T cell receptor beta chain was counted only a few times. The antigen is not known. These data come from a study of cytomegalovirus exposure and HLA in healthy donors. Germline CDR1 is SGHNT and CDR2 is YYREEE (reference sequence). The length of the CDR3 is 11 residues. V lost 3 bases and J lost 10; bases outside the gene matches: 4. Findings and caveats of the study: Per published reports, the classifier diagnosed cytomegalovirus status with high specificity and sensitivity. The Asian-associated ancestry cluster reportedly had fewer N-insertions than the roughly 670-donor mean in a later analysis. Later analysis associated a missense DCLRE1C variant with TCR beta V- and J-gene trimming. Some TCR beta chains (approximately 180 of them) were listed as cytomegalovirus-associated.

PCR amplification relied on 60 Vbeta primers (plus 13 Jbeta primers). Sequenced by immunoSEQ multiplex PCR; TCRdb stores in-frame clones only, minus some. The table records more than 95,000 clones, 64% of them present only once. The chain links TRBV5-4 to TRBJ2-7; 7 bases match TRBD1. Sequencing was carried out using PBMCs. This TCR was sampled from a man in his sixties in good health and CMV-seronegative. The CDR3 here is CASSSDRTQYF. In nucleotides, the CDR3 is TGTGCCAGCAGCTCGGACAGGACTCAGTACTTC.